One and the same sample provided the 14 T cell receptor beta chains below, sequenced in a study of blood T cell repertoires in COVID-19. Method: immunoSEQ multiplex PCR; TCRdb's copy keeps in-frame clones and lacks some. The data contain about 160,000 clones, roughly 90% of them singletons. Sequenced sample: peripheral blood. Every receptor here comes from a woman aged 55-70 years with active or convalescent COVID-19.

The V gene is TRBV2, the J gene TRBJ1-5, with TRBD1 identical over 10 bases. With V trimmed by 8 bases and J by 6 bases, 4 bases remained unmatched. CDR1 is SNHLY and CDR2 is FYNNEI in the germline V gene. This CDR3 region has 13 residues. This CDR3 reads CASRDRGGQPQHF. The CDR3 region has the DNA TGTGCCAGCCGGGACAGGGGTGGTCAGCCCCAGCATTTT.

The rearrangement joins TRBV7-8 to TRBJ1-2, with 7 bases matching TRBD1. CDR3 length: 13 residues. Looked up from germline, CDR1 is SGHVS and CDR2 is FQNEAQ. The junction had 6 bases not matched to a gene; V was cut back by 5 bases and J by 6 bases. DNA of the CDR3: TGTGCCAGCAGCCCAGCGGGACAGCATGGCTACACCTTC. It is translated as CASSPAGQHGYTF.

The rearrangement uses TRBV25-1 and TRBJ1-2, with TRBD1 identical over 10 bases. CDR1 and CDR2 from the germline V gene are MGHDK and SYGVNS. With V trimmed by 4 bases and J by 8 bases, 10 bases remained unmatched. CDR3 length: 15 residues. The CDR3 nucleotides are TGTGCCAGCAGTGGGCTGGAGACAGGGGGCGAAGGCTACACCTTC. Encoded protein: CASSGLETGGEGYTF.

The V and J genes are TRBV4-3 and TRBJ1-2; 7 nucleotides agree with TRBD1. CDR3 length equals 16 residues. The germline CDR1 and CDR2 sequences are LGHNA and YSLEER. Trimming took 0 bases from V and 6 from J; bases not matched to a gene: 10. Written as DNA, the CDR3 is TGCGCCAGCAGCCAAGATTTTTGGCGACAGGGAGATGGCTACACCTTC. It codes for CASSQDFWRQGDGYTF.

The chain is built from TRBV3-1 (or the pseudogene TRBV3-2) and TRBJ1-6; 8 bases are a match to TRBD1. CDR1 is LGHDT and CDR2 is YNNKEL in the germline V gene (reference sequence). CDR3 length equals 16 residues. V gave up 4 bases and J gave up 6 bases; unmatched junction bases: 8. CDR3 residues: CASSPPLDRGNSPLHF. CDR3 bases: TGTGCCAGCAGCCCCCCTTTAGACAGGGGTAATTCACCCCTCCACTTT.

This chain links TRBV9 with TRBJ2-3, with a possible D match to TRBD2 (6 bases). The CDR3 is made up of 15 amino acids. V was cut by 4 bases and J by 0 bases, with 12 bases left in between. Germline-derived CDR1 and CDR2 are SGDLS and YYNGEE. In nucleotides, the CDR3 is TGTGCCAGCAGCCCCCGGGGACTCAGCACAGATACGCAGTATTTT. Its protein is CASSPRGLSTDTQYF.

The genes are TRBV5-1 and TRBJ1-1, with 10 nucleotides matching TRBD1. CDR1 and CDR2 (germline): SGHRS, YFSETQ. The CDR3 has 16 amino acids. V was clipped by 2 bases and J by 4 bases; unmatched bases: 8. This CDR3 reads CASSFTGTGDSTEAFF. The CDR3 DNA follows: TGCGCCAGCAGCTTTACCGGGACAGGGGATAGCACTGAAGCTTTCTTT. The full variable domain, with the rest looked up from reference TRBV5-1 and TRBJ1-1, is KAGVTQTPRYLIKTRGQQVTLSCSPISGHRSVSWYQQTPGQGLQFLFEYFSETQRNKGNFPGRFSGRQFSNSRSEMNVSTLELGDSALYLCASSFTGTGDSTEAFFGQGTRLTVV.

The chain is built from TRBV7-8 and TRBJ1-5; D gene ambiguous. The CDR3 is 12 residues long. Germline-derived CDR1 and CDR2 are SGHVS and FQNEAQ. Trimming removed 8 bases from V and 11 bases from J, with 16 bases in between. CDR3 sequence: CASATPLGTQHF. The CDR3 DNA follows: TGTGCCAGCGCCACCCCCCTGGGCACCCAGCATTTT.

The genes are TRBV7-8 and TRBJ1-2; D is uncertain. Germline V gene data show CDR1 as SGHVS and CDR2 as FQNEAQ. This CDR3 spans 14 amino acids. The V gene lost 3 bases and the J gene lost 1 base, with 9 bases spanning the gap. The CDR3 protein is CASSLGRFNYGYTF. The CDR3 DNA reads TGTGCCAGCAGCTTGGGCAGATTTAACTATGGCTACACCTTC. Drawing the rest from reference TRBV7-8 and TRBJ1-2, the complete variable domain is GAGVSQSPRYKVAKRGQDVALRCDPISGHVSLFWYQQALGQGPEFLTYFQNEAQLDKSGLPSDRFFAERPEGSVSTLKIQRTQQEDSAVYLCASSLGRFNYGYTFGSGTRLTVV.

The chain combines TRBV11-2 with TRBJ1-4; the D is unclear. Trimming took off 6 bases at V and 1 base at J, with 15 bases between the two ends. The CDR3 extends over 16 amino acids. CDR1 SGHAT and CDR2 FQNNGV come from the germline V gene. In nucleotides, the CDR3 is TGTGCCAGCAGTCCCGGGGAAATCGGAACTAATGAAAAACTGTTTTTT. Translating it yields CASSPGEIGTNEKLFF.

The chain has TRBV6-5 and TRBJ1-1; no definite D call. The CDR3 spans 13 residues. In germline, CDR1 is MNHEY, CDR2 SVGAGI. V was pared by 2 bases and J by 1 base, with 5 bases between. CDR3 sequence reads: CASSYIQNTEAFF. The CDR3 nucleotides are TGTGCCAGCAGTTACATTCAGAACACTGAAGCTTTCTTT.

The rearrangement links TRBV7-9 to TRBJ1-3; TRBD1 matches 9 bases. With 6 bases clipped from V and 4 bases from J, the junction kept 13 bases outside the gene matches. Germline loops: CDR1 SEHNR, CDR2 FQNEAQ (reference sequence). The length of the CDR3 is 17 residues. CDR3 amino acids: CASRGEAQGASGNTIYF. In nucleotides, the CDR3 is TGTGCCAGCAGGGGGGAGGCACAGGGGGCATCCGGAAACACCATATATTTT.

J is TRBJ2-3 and V is TRBV11-1; D remains ambiguous. CDR3 length equals 14 residues. The germline V gene encodes CDR1 SGHAT and CDR2 FQDESV (reference sequence). V lost 5 bases, J lost 5 bases, and 14 bases lay in between. The CDR3 nucleotides read TGTGCCAGCAGCGGGCCAAAGAGAGAAGATACGCAGTATTTT. Its translation: CASSGPKREDTQYF.

The chain employs TRBV6-2 or TRBV6-3 and TRBJ2-7; 8 positions agree with TRBD1. The germline CDR1 and CDR2 sequences are MNHEY and SVGEGT. V lost 5 bases and J lost 7; bases outside the gene matches: 4. The CDR3 sequence is 12 residues long. The CDR3 nucleotides read TGTGCCAGCAGTCGGACAGGGAGTGAGCAGTACTTC. Amino acids: CASSRTGSEQYF.